What follows are 10 T cell receptor beta chains derived from one specimen sequenced in a study of CXCR3-negative and CXCR3-positive naive CD8 T cells. Overall study findings and caveats: Against CXCR3-negative naive cells, CXCR3-positive naive cells showed more hydrophobic TRB CDR3s.

Their antigens are not known. In preparing the TRB cDNA libraries, 5' RACE with UMI labels was used. TCRdb processed the 5' RACE reads again and assigns one entry to each CDR3 protein, with no DNA. Its table records 55,000 to 75,000 distinct CDR3 sequences. What was sequenced was naive CXCR3+ CD8+ T cells from blood. Subset of the sample: CD45RO-CCR7+CD27+CD95- naive CD8+ T cells expressing CXCR3 (TNR3+). The receptors were gathered from a human donor in good health. Some clones in this sample may be carry-over from other donors' samples.

The V and J genes are TRBV20-1 and TRBJ2-3; TCRdb proposes TRBD2, but this gene call is untestable without DNA. This CDR3 has 12 residues. Germline-derived CDR1 and CDR2 are DFQATT and SNEGSKA (reference sequence). The CDR3 spells CSAPGGWDTQYF.

The gene calls are TRBV29-1 and TRBJ1-2; TCRdb proposes TRBD1, but this gene call is untestable without DNA. The CDR3 extends over 13 amino acids. Germline CDR1 SQVTM, CDR2 ANQGSEA. CDR3 sequence: CSVIAGGEDGYTF.

This chain uses TRBV6-2 or TRBV6-3 with TRBJ1-1. This CDR3 is 14 amino acids long. CDR1 is MNHEY and CDR2 is SVGEGT in the germline V gene. This CDR3 reads CASGYMSANTEAFF.

The J gene is TRBJ2-1, the V gene TRBV29-1; TCRdb indicates TRBD1, and absent DNA this call remains unverified. The CDR3 extends over 13 amino acids. In germline, CDR1 is SQVTM, CDR2 ANQGSEA. CDR3 amino acids: CSVFAGGSGEQFF.

This chain connects TRBV11-2 to TRBJ2-2; the TRBD2 assignment by TCRdb is unverifiable without DNA. Germline assignment: CDR1 SGHAT and CDR2 FQNNGV. The CDR3 loop spans 15 amino acids. The CDR3 sequence is CASSLATSGGRELFF.

The chain combines TRBV14 with TRBJ2-7; the TRBD2 assignment by TCRdb is unverifiable without DNA. The CDR3 loop spans 13 amino acids. Germline CDR1 reads SGHDN; CDR2 reads FVKESK. The CDR3 here is CASSQDWEDEQYF.

CDR3 region: CASSPHPGAGANVLTF. V usage is TRBV6-2 or TRBV6-3 and J usage is TRBJ2-6; TCRdb calls TRBD1, which cannot be checked without DNA. The CDR3 consists of 16 residues. Germline CDR1 is MNHEY and CDR2 is SVGEGT.

The chain is built from TRBV2 and TRBJ2-1; TCRdb's D call, TRBD1, is unchecked because there is no DNA. This CDR3 comprises 13 residues. From germline, CDR1 is SNHLY and CDR2 FYNNEI. This CDR3 is CASSPWGGDEQFF.

V is TRBV7-8 and J is TRBJ2-5; TCRdb gives TRBD1 as the D gene, but with no DNA this cannot be confirmed. The V gene's germline CDR1 is SGHVS and CDR2 FQNEAQ. CDR3 length equals 18 residues. The CDR3 is CASSLDLPLTGAEETQYF.

The chain has TRBV7-3 and TRBJ2-7; TCRdb calls TRBD1, which cannot be checked without DNA. The CDR3 extends over 13 amino acids. Germline CDR1 is SGHTA and CDR2 is FQGTGA. This CDR3 reads CASSLTQGWEQYF.